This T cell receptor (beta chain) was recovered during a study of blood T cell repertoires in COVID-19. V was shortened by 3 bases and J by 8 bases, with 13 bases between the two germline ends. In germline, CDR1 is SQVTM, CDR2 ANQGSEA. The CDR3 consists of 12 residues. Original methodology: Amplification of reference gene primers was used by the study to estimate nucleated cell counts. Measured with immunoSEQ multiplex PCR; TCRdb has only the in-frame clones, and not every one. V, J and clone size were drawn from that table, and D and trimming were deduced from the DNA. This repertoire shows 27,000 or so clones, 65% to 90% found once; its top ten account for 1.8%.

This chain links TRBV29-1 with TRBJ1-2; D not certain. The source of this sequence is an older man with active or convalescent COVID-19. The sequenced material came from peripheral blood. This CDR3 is CSVDTSSDGYTF. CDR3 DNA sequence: TGCAGCGTTGATACCAGCAGCGACGGCTACACCTTC.